The present T cell receptor beta chain was sequenced within a study of radiation and T cells in renal cell carcinoma. Time point noted: baseline pretreatment blood. Treatment specified: 15 Gy SBRT to primary tumor, nephrectomy 4 weeks later. Whole-study results and caveats: In blood, top tumor clones expanded by 2 weeks, shrinking by 4.

The CDR3 is 14 residues long. V lost 7 bases and J 2 bases, leaving 13 bases between the germline ends. The germline gives CDR1 SNHLY, CDR2 FYNNEI. The repertoire was sequenced with immunoSEQ multiplex PCR; TCRdb's copy has only in-frame clones and lacks some. The sample has 120,000 to 150,000 clones; less than 85% are singletons. Concerning this clone: Its target is unknown.

The TCR comes from a woman between 45 and 60 years old with renal cell carcinoma. The chain employs TRBV2 and TRBJ2-3; perhaps TRBD1 as D (5 bases). The sample consisted of blood, taken from a patient whose treatment included radiotherapy and nephrectomy. This chain's CDR3 is CASKARVTTDTQYF. The CDR3 DNA sequence: TGTGCCAGCAAGGCCAGGGTCACCACAGATACGCAGTATTTT.